Below are 27 T cell receptor beta chains sequenced from a single sample in a study of T cells in Graves' hyperthyroidism and ophthalmopathy. Amplified TCR beta CDR3 regions derived from RNA transcripts. HTBI primers were used for first-round RT-PCR of the TCR CDR3. TCRdb re-derived calls from the multiplex PCR reads in MiXCR, one entry per CDR3 protein. The sample records 600,000 to 650,000 distinct CDR3 sequences, under 25% being singletons. Sequencing was done on a sample of blood. The receptor source for this set is a young man with Graves' ophthalmopathy.

This clonotype was counted many times. This chain connects TRBV6-1 to TRBJ2-5; TRBD1 matches at 9 bases. This CDR3 has 13 residues. Trimming took 6 bases from V and 4 from J; bases not matched to a gene: 3. Germline V gene lookup returns CDR1 MNHNS and CDR2 SASEGT. Written as DNA, the CDR3 is TGTGCCAGCAGGTCGACAGGGGGAGAGACCCAGTACTTC. Translated: CASRSTGGETQYF.

CDR3 residues: CASSRSLAHYEQYF. CDR3 DNA: TGCGCCAGCAGCCGGAGCCTAGCGCACTACGAGCAGTACTTC. V gene TRBV4-1 combines with J gene TRBJ2-7, with D perhaps matching TRBD2 (6 bases). In germline, CDR1 is MGHRA, CDR2 YSYEKL. The CDR3 totals 14 residues. V shed 4 bases and J shed 3 bases, with 13 bases lying between them.

This chain uses TRBV5-1 with TRBJ2-3; no clear D gene. V lost 3 bases, J lost 1 base, and 9 bases lay in between. CDR3 size: 14 residues. Germline CDR1 reads SGHRS; CDR2 reads YFSETQ. CDR3 DNA sequence: TGCGCCAGCAGCTCGTTACAGCGCACAGATACGCAGTATTTT. It specifies CASSSLQRTDTQYF.

This clonotype was seen ten or more times. The chain employs TRBV2 and TRBJ2-7; TRBD1 or TRBD2 may be the D gene (5 bases each). This CDR3 has 14 amino acids. Germline CDR1 reads SNHLY; CDR2 reads FYNNEI. Between the trimmed V and J ends, which lost 4 bases and 2 bases, there was a span of 12 bases. The CDR3 region has the DNA TGTGCCAGCAGTGGAGGACGGGGCACCTACGAGCAGTACTTC. Translation: CASSGGRGTYEQYF.

This clonotype was detected only a few times. Its ends do not fully match the called genes, so a read error is possible. The chain combines TRBV30 with TRBJ2-7; D unresolved. The germline V gene encodes CDR1 GTSNPN and CDR2 SVGIG (reference sequence). The CDR3 runs 10 residues. This CDR3 is CAWGVYEQYF. The CDR3, as DNA: TGTGCCTGGGGTGTCTACGAGCAGTACTTC.

The chain combines TRBV4-2 with TRBJ1-1; 11 positions agree with TRBD1. CDR1 LGHNA and CDR2 YNFKEQ come from the germline V gene. V shed 7 bases and J 4 bases; nucleotides not matched to a gene: 8. The CDR3 runs 15 residues. In DNA, the CDR3 is TGTGCCAGCACTGGACAGGGGGCTCTGAGCACTGAAGCTTTCTTT. It translates to CASTGQGALSTEAFF.

DNA for the CDR3: TGTGCCAGCAGTTGGGACAGGGACCATAGCCAGCCCCAGCATTTT. This encodes CASSWDRDHSQPQHF. V gene TRBV12-3 or TRBV12-4 combines with J gene TRBJ1-5; 9 bases are a match to TRBD1. After removal of 4 bases from V and 7 bases from J, the junction contained 8 bases not matched to a gene. This CDR3 has 15 residues.

J is TRBJ2-3 and V is TRBV20-1; D gene ambiguous. Between the trimmed V and J ends, which lost 0 bases and 4 bases, there was a span of 5 bases. The V gene's germline CDR1 is DFQATT and CDR2 SNEGSKA (reference sequence). The CDR3 totals 12 residues. In DNA form, the CDR3 reads TGCAGTGCTAGAGATACAGCAGATACGCAGTATTTT. Translation: CSARDTADTQYF.

The V and J genes are TRBV5-4 and TRBJ2-4, with TRBD1 matching over 8 bases. V trimming: 0 bases; J trimming: 0 bases; junction bases outside the gene matches: 2. The CDR3 is 16 amino acids. Germline lookup yields CDR1 SGHNT and CDR2 YYREEE (reference sequence). The CDR3 nucleotides are TGTGCCAGCAGCTTGGGGGACAGGATAGCCAAAAACATTCAGTACTTC. Encoded protein: CASSLGDRIAKNIQYF. Combining the CDR3 with reference TRBV5-4 and TRBJ2-4 gives the whole variable domain ETGVTQSPTHLIKTRGQQVTLRCSSQSGHNTVSWYQQALGQGPQFIFQYYREEENGRGNFPPRFSGLQFPNYSSELNVNALELDDSALYLCASSLGDRIAKNIQYFGAGTRLSVL.

J is TRBJ2-2 and V is TRBV6-1; D is unresolved. The V end lost 7 bases, the J end lost 1 base, and 4 bases lay between the germline ends. The CDR3 loop spans 12 amino acids. Per the germline V gene, CDR1 is MNHNS and CDR2 is SASEGT. The chain's CDR3 is CASMENTGELFF. The DNA of the CDR3 is TGTGCCAGCATGGAGAACACCGGGGAGCTGTTTTTT.

The gene calls are TRBV5-6 and TRBJ2-7; D remains ambiguous. CDR1 and CDR2 from the germline V gene are SGHDT and YYEEEE. Trimming stripped 0 bases from V and 3 bases from J, with 13 bases between. The CDR3 totals 15 residues. The CDR3 DNA is TGTGCCAGCAGCTTGGGACGTATCCCCGACTACGAGCAGTACTTC. This codes for CASSLGRIPDYEQYF.

In this sample, this clonotype turned up many times. This sequence joins TRBV7-8 and TRBJ2-7; tentative D call: TRBD2 (6 bases). With 0 bases removed from V and 2 bases from J, the gap between germline ends came to 20 bases. CDR3 size: 18 residues. Looked up from germline, CDR1 is SGHVS and CDR2 is FQNEAQ. CDR3: CASSLALNPWDCTYEQYF. In DNA form, the CDR3 reads TGTGCCAGCAGCTTAGCGCTAAATCCCTGGGACTGCACCTACGAGCAGTACTTC.

This clonotype was seen more than once but under ten times. DNA for the CDR3: TGTGCCAGCAGCCAAGGGAGTACTTCCTACAATGAGCAGTTCTTC. It yields the protein CASSQGSTSYNEQFF. This chain joins TRBV3-1 and TRBJ2-1, with D unclear. The CDR3 is 15 residues long. The germline V gene encodes CDR1 LGHDT and CDR2 YNNKEL (reference sequence). V was clipped by 1 base and J by 1 base, with 8 bases between them.

This clonotype was picked up a small number of times. The CDR3 nucleotides read TGTGCCTGGAGTGAACCTAGCAACGAGCAGTTCTTC. Translating it yields CAWSEPSNEQFF. V gene TRBV30 combines with J gene TRBJ2-1; weak D call: TRBD2 (5 bases). V lost 1 base and J 10 bases, leaving 11 bases between the germline ends. Germline V gene lookup returns CDR1 GTSNPN and CDR2 SVGIG (reference sequence). This CDR3 is 12 amino acids long.

This clonotype was observed at least ten times. The genes are TRBV28 and TRBJ2-3; the match to TRBD1 covers 7 bases. Trimming at V came to 6 bases and at J to 2 bases, leaving 11 bases not matched to a gene. Germline V gene data show CDR1 as MDHEN and CDR2 as SYDVKM. CDR3 length equals 16 residues. The CDR3 spells CASSLTTGQPTDTQYF. The CDR3 bases are TGTGCCAGCAGCCTAACCACGGGACAGCCCACAGATACGCAGTATTTT.

V is TRBV14 and J is TRBJ1-1; D call uncertain. Germline V CDR1 and CDR2: SGHDN, FVKESK. V shed 4 bases and J shed 7 bases, with 13 bases lying between them. The CDR3 spans 13 residues. The CDR3 reads CASSLRRRVEAFF. CDR3 bases: TGTGCCAGCAGCCTGAGAAGGAGGGTTGAAGCTTTCTTT.

This clonotype came up many times. This chain links TRBV27 with TRBJ2-1; 9 nucleotides match TRBD2. This CDR3 is built from 14 residues. V lost 7 bases to trimming and J lost 6 bases; unmatched junction nucleotides: 7. From germline, CDR1 is MNHEY and CDR2 SMNVEV (reference sequence). CDR3 nucleotide sequence: TGTGCCAGCACTCCTAGCGGGATAGGCAATGAGCAGTTCTTC. Translating it yields CASTPSGIGNEQFF.

The table lists this clonotype with a count of one. This rearrangement joins TRBV30 to TRBJ1-5; possibly TRBD1 for D (6 bases). V lost 4 bases to trimming and J lost 2 bases, with 12 bases between them. Germline V gene sequence: CDR1 GTSNPN, CDR2 SVGIG (reference sequence). This CDR3 spans 14 amino acids. CDR3 coding DNA: TGTGCCTGGAAATCAGGGGTCGGCAATCAGCCCCAGCATTTT. Translation: CAWKSGVGNQPQHF.

V gene TRBV28 combines with J gene TRBJ1-1; 11 nucleotides line up with TRBD1. CDR3 length: 18 residues. V lost 1 base and J lost 0; bases outside the gene matches: 7. Germline CDR1 and CDR2: MDHEN and SYDVKM. This CDR3 is CASSLFTGTGGLNTEAFF. In nucleotides, the CDR3 is TGTGCCAGCAGTTTATTCACCGGGACAGGGGGTTTGAACACTGAAGCTTTCTTT.

This clonotype was observed at least ten times. This sequence joins TRBV6-1 and TRBJ2-2; 10 nucleotides line up with TRBD1. With 5 bases clipped from V and 0 bases from J, the junction kept 6 bases outside the gene matches. Germline-derived CDR1 and CDR2 are MNHNS and SASEGT. There are 17 residues in the CDR3. The CDR3 spells CASSWDRGIANTGELFF. CDR3 DNA sequence: TGTGCCAGCAGTTGGGACAGGGGAATCGCGAACACCGGGGAGCTGTTTTTT.

This CDR3 is CASRGAQASYGYTF. The CDR3 coding sequence is TGTGCCAGCAGGGGCGCCCAAGCAAGCTATGGCTACACCTTC. The chain uses TRBV2 and TRBJ1-2; D gene ambiguous. V was pared by 6 bases and J by 4 bases, with 15 bases between. CDR1 and CDR2 (germline): SNHLY, FYNNEI. This CDR3 spans 14 amino acids.

The table lists this clonotype with a few counts. This chain connects TRBV6-1 to TRBJ1-5; no clear D gene. The germline V gene encodes CDR1 MNHNS and CDR2 SASEGT. V was shortened by 8 bases and J by 7 bases, with 18 bases between the two germline ends. The CDR3 has 14 amino acids. The CDR3, as DNA: TGTGCCAGCTCCCGGGGATCGGGCTCCCAGCCCCAGCATTTT. Its translation: CASSRGSGSQPQHF.

This clonotype appeared a few times. The chain joins TRBV29-1 to TRBJ2-7, with TRBD2 matching over 10 bases. Germline trimming cut 7 bases from V and 2 bases from J; bases unmatched to any gene: 5. The CDR3 sequence is 13 residues long. Germline CDR1 SQVTM, CDR2 ANQGSEA. CDR3 nucleotide sequence: TGCAGCGCCGGAGCGGGAGGGCCCTACGAGCAGTACTTC. Translating it yields CSAGAGGPYEQYF.

This sequence joins TRBV6-2 or TRBV6-3 and TRBJ1-1; D gene uncertain. V shed 0 bases and J shed 1 base, with 18 bases lying between them. This CDR3 contains 18 residues. The germline gives CDR1 MNHEY, CDR2 SVGEGT. CDR3 loop: CASSYSRLLRRPNTEAFF. The DNA of the CDR3 is TGTGCCAGCAGTTACTCTAGATTACTCCGCAGGCCGAACACTGAAGCTTTCTTT.

This sequence joins TRBV10-1 and TRBJ1-1, with D perhaps matching TRBD1 (5 bases). From germline, CDR1 is WNHNN and CDR2 SYGVQD (reference sequence). The CDR3 is made up of 13 amino acids. Trimming stripped 7 bases from V and 3 bases from J, with 12 bases between. The CDR3: CASKEGLDTEAFF. CDR3 DNA sequence: TGCGCCAGCAAGGAGGGGTTGGACACTGAAGCTTTCTTT.

The chain uses TRBV7-3 and TRBJ2-2; no clear D gene. Trimming pared 2 bases from V and 6 bases from J, leaving 10 bases between. Germline CDR1 SGHTA, CDR2 FQGTGA. The CDR3 runs to 14 residues. CDR3 sequence: CASSLSSFAGELFF. Here the CDR3 DNA reads TGTGCCAGCAGCTTATCCAGTTTCGCCGGGGAGCTGTTTTTT.

This clonotype was seen a few times. This chain links TRBV20-1 with TRBJ2-1, with TRBD2 as a possible D gene (6 bases). The CDR3 runs to 20 residues. The V gene's germline CDR1 is DFQATT and CDR2 SNEGSKA (reference sequence). The V end lost 0 bases, the J end lost 3 bases, and 27 bases lay between the germline ends. The CDR3 loop reads CSARDERASEAGPFYNEQFF. Here the CDR3 DNA reads TGCAGTGCTAGAGATGAGAGGGCTTCCGAAGCGGGCCCGTTCTACAATGAGCAGTTCTTC.